This T cell receptor (beta chain) was identified in a study of vaccination and CD4 T cells after COVID-19. Overall study context: Overlapping spike peptides served as the stimulus for the cells. These peptides came from SARS-CoV-2 and from the common cold coronaviruses HCoV-NL63, HCoV-OC43 and HCoV-229E.

The CDR3 length is 15 residues. Trimming pared 2 bases from V and 4 bases from J, leaving 15 bases between. Germline assignment: CDR1 MNHEY and CDR2 SVGAGI. Cultured CD4+ T cell DNA underwent sequencing with the Oncomine TCR Beta short-read assay. MiXCR, run by TCRdb on the PCR reads, gives a single entry per CDR3 protein. The data contain roughly 20,000 distinct CDR3 sequences, about 50% of them singletons. Sample treatment: roughly ten-day PBMC culture with coronavirus spike peptide pools or control peptides (ViraFEST assay). ViraFEST sequenced TCRs after peptide-pool expansion of antigen-specific T cells. Regarding this clonotype: What it binds is unknown.

Sequenced: CD4+ T cells from blood, cultured in vitro. The chain recombines TRBV6-5 with TRBJ2-7, with D perhaps being TRBD1 or TRBD2 (6 bases each). The TCR originated in a human donor who had recovered from COVID-19. CDR3 DNA sequence: TGTGCCAGCAGTTACAGTGCGAGGGGGGTTTACGAGCAGTACTTC. This codes for CASSYSARGVYEQYF.